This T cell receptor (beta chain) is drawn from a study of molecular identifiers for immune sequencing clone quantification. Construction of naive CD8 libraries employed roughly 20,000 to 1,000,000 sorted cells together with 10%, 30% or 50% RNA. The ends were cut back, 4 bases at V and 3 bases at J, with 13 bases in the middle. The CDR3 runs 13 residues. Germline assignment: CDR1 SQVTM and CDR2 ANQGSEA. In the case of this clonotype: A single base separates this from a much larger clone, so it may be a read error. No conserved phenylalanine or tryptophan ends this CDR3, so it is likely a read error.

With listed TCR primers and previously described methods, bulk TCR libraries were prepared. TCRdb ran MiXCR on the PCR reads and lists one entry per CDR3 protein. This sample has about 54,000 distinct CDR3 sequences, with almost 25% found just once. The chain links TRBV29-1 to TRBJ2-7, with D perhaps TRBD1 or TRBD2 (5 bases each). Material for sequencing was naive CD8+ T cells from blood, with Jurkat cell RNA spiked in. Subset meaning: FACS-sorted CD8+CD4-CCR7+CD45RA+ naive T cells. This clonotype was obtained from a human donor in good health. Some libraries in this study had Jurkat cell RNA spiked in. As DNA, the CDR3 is TGCAGCGTTGGGGGGAGAAGGGACTACGAGCAGTACCTC. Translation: CSVGGRRDYEQYL.